This TCR beta chain was found in a study of OX40 agonist ivuxolimab in advanced cancers. Overall study: Two patients with cutaneous melanoma and one with hepatocellular carcinoma, three in total, showed partial responses.

Concerning this clone itself: Its antigen is undetermined.

General study findings and limits: Some patients without response likewise showed low normalized clonal expansion. Antigen targets of the expanded peripheral T cells went undetermined.

Clones were read by immunoSEQ multiplex PCR, and TCRdb kept only the in-frame ones, dropping some. The sample holds about 80,000 clones; more than 90% are singletons and the top ten take approximately 0.7%. The trim removed 5 bases at V and 1 base at J, leaving 13 bases unmatched. CDR3 size: 17 residues. In germline, CDR1 is GTSNPN, CDR2 SVGIG (reference sequence). Sequencing was performed on CD4+ or CD8+ T cells sorted from blood, taken in a trial of the OX40 agonist ivuxolimab. This sequence was found in an adult with an advanced solid tumor such as melanoma, head and neck, liver or kidney cancer. This chain uses TRBV30 with TRBJ1-1, with 10 bases identical to TRBD1. CDR3 nucleotide sequence: TGTGCCTGGGGATTATTCGACAGGGGGCGCGGGAACACTGAAGCTTTCTTT. Encoded protein: CAWGLFDRGRGNTEAFF.